A selection of T cell receptor beta chains follows, all from one sample in a study of immune heterogeneity within non-small cell lung tumors. TCRdb re-derived calls from the multiplex PCR reads in MiXCR, one entry per CDR3 protein. This sample has several thousand distinct CDR3 sequences, with around 20% found just once. The specimen sequenced was lung tumor tissue. Every receptor here comes from a woman aged 55-69 years with non-small cell lung cancer. Both conserved end residues are part of each CDR3. Size values are once, few and many counts, or a class for expanded clones, and some rows have none.

medium-sized | TRBJ2-7 | TRBV10-3 | CAISDGASGAYEQYF
medium-sized | TRBJ1-6 | TRBV28 | CASSTGDIKNSPLHF
medium-sized | TRBJ2-7 | TRBV12-3/TRBV12-4 | CASSFGGARSYEQYF
few | TRBJ2-1 | TRBV29-1 | CSVAGNSYNEQFF
many | TRBJ2-5 | TRBV5-1 | CASSRTGQQETQYF
medium-sized | TRBJ2-7 | TRBV7-8 | CASSSAGGPGEQYF
medium-sized | TRBJ2-5 | TRBV2 | CASSGTSILETQYF
medium-sized | TRBJ2-1 | TRBV15 | CATSRGDRVIYNEQFF
medium-sized | TRBJ2-7 | TRBV15 | CATSSGTSGSYEQYF
medium-sized | TRBJ1-1 | TRBV18 | CASSTRGRNTEAFF
medium-sized | TRBJ1-6 | TRBV7-2 | CASSRRQDNSPLHF
many | TRBJ2-5 | TRBV27 | CASSESQGTQYF
medium-sized | TRBJ2-1 | TRBV19 | CASSIAGNEQFF
medium-sized | TRBJ1-2 | TRBV20-1 | CSAHGWDPGQANYGYTF
NA | TRBJ2-1 | TRBV9 | CASSVRDSGNNEQFF
medium-sized | TRBJ1-1 | TRBV2 | CASSQGQANTEAFF
many | TRBJ2-1 | TRBV7-3 | CAPFREPYNEQFF
medium-sized | TRBJ2-3 | TRBV5-1 | CASSIYTDTQYF
NA | TRBJ2-3 | TRBV11-2 | CASSLAFSGSTDTQYF
medium-sized | TRBJ2-3 | TRBV14 | CASSQVGTGPDTQYF
many | TRBJ1-1 | TRBV7-6 | CASSRRLGVRTEAFF
NA | TRBJ2-1 | TRBV6-1 | CASSEGGGLNEQFF